This T cell receptor beta chain was profiled in a study of T cell responses to AZD1222 COVID-19 vaccine. Using immunoSEQ multiplex PCR, the repertoire was profiled, and TCRdb retains in-frame clones only, with some absent. The table lists about 120,000 clones, around 90% of them singletons. Trimming cost V 1 base and J 5 bases, with 15 bases left between them. The CDR3 is made up of 15 amino acids. Germline loops: CDR1 KGHSH, CDR2 LQKENI. The study's findings and limits: Possibly, clonal diversity was underestimated; donors were largely white British and included more females. Recipients of AZD1222 seropositive at baseline numbered only five or six. Sampling that yielded the repertoires occurred only after the peak T cell response.

This clone was observed once. Antigen unknown. The sample in question was peripheral blood, obtained on day 0 of AZD1222 vaccination. The clonotype was recovered from an adult in good health. This chain joins TRBV18 and TRBJ2-7, with D unresolved. CDR3 sequence (DNA): TGTGCCAGCTCACCACAGAAGGGTCAGAACAACGAGCAGTACTTC. This translates into CASSPQKGQNNEQYF.